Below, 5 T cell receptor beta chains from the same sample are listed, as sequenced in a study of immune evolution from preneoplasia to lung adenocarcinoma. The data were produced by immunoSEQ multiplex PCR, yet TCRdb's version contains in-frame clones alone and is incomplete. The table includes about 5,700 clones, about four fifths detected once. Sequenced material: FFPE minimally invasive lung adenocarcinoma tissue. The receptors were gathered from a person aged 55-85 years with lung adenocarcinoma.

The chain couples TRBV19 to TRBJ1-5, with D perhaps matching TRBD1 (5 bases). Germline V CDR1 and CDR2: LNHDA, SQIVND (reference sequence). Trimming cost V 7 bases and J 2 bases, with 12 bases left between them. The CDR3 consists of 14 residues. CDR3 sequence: CASTPLGGNQPQHF. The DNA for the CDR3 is TGTGCCAGTACTCCCCTGGGGGGCAATCAGCCCCAGCATTTT.

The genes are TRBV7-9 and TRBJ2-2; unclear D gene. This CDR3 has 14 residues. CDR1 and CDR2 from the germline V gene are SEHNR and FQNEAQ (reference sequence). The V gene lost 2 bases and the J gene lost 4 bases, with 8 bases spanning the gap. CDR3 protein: CASSLSQITGELFF. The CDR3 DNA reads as TGTGCCAGCAGCTTATCGCAGATCACCGGGGAGCTGTTTTTT.

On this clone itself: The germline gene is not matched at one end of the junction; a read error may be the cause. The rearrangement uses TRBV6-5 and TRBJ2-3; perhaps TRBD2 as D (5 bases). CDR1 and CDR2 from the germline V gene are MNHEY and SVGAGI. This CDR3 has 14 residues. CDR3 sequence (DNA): TGTGCCAGCAGTTTAAAAGCGGTCACAAATACGCAGTATTTT. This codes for CASSLKAVTNTQYF.

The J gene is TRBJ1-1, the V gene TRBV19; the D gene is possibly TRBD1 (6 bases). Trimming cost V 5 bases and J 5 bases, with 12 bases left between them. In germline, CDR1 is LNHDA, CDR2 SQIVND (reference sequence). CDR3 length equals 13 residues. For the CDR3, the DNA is TGTGCCAGTAGTCAACTCAGGGGAACTGAAGCTTTCTTT. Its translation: CASSQLRGTEAFF.

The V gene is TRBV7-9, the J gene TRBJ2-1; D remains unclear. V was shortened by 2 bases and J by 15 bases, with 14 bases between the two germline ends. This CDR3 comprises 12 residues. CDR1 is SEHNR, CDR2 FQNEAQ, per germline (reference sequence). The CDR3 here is CASSLNGPVWFF. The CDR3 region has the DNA TGTGCCAGCAGCTTAAACGGCCCCGTTTGGTTCTTC.